The present T cell receptor (beta chain) was sequenced within a study of shared clonotypes between healthy human individuals. Study-wide results and limits: Inspection by rarefaction showed sorted-subset sequencing to be incomplete despite large depth.

The CDR3 extends over 13 amino acids. The germline V gene encodes CDR1 MGHDK and CDR2 SYGVNS. Losses at the gene ends were 10 bases for V and 3 bases for J; bases not matched to a gene: 8. The assay was immunoSEQ multiplex PCR, and TCRdb's table has in-frame clones only and misses some. The sample yields millions of clones, just under 95% seen once. Selected positively for CCR7 and CD45RO-negative, naive CD8 cells excluded terminally differentiated effector memory CD45RA+ cells. Details on this clone: The antigen is not known.

This TCR was sampled from a man in his late teens or twenties in good health. The chain combines TRBV25-1 with TRBJ2-7, with TRBD2 matching over 8 bases. Source material: naive CD8+ T cells sorted from blood. The CDR3 nucleotides are TGTGCCACCAAGGGACTAGAAGACTACGAGCAGTACTTC. Translated: CATKGLEDYEQYF.